This T cell receptor beta chain was identified during a study of human T cells and chemical hapten exposure (dated by TCRdb to the early 2020s). Concerning the study at large: For sensitization, 2% DPC in acetone was applied to a 2 cm by 2 cm area of upper inner arm skin. Throughout the study period of 20 to 25 weeks, patients also received therapeutic DPC doses to the scalp every week. Patch testing was done on the upper back using Finn chambers containing 0.01% DPC, and results were scored after 6 days according to International Contact Dermatitis Research Group standards. The patient cohort, mostly female, included alopecia areata with under or over 50% scalp involvement, alopecia totalis and alopecia universalis. The libraries were sequenced as a pool, and the TCR yield per sample differed mostly because of small variations in library volumes within the pool. In alopecia patients, the study followed how the peripheral blood TCR repertoire changed in vivo over primary and secondary sensitization to diphenylcyclopropenone (DPC), a hapten. Blood samples were taken from patients before sensitization (week 0) and at 2, 6 and about 24 weeks after DPC sensitization. Blood for TCR sequencing was provided by twenty-nine alopecia patients at one to four time points (pre-sensitization, 2, 6 and 24 weeks).

The library was made by RACE. TCRdb names NextSeq 500 as the instrument used. Library preparation attached unique molecular identifiers to individual cDNA molecules for quantitative, reproducible TCR counting. For every blood RNA sample, sequencing covered both the TCR alpha and TCR beta chains. The study's processing was this. Samples had a median of roughly 100,000 TCRs, with a range from roughly 23,224 to 700,000. The Decombinator software suite was used to annotate V, J and CDR3 in the TCR reads. To make PS versus PT1 abundance plots, every sample was subsampled to the same number of TCRs (28,000). TCRs were defined as expanded if absent before sensitization and observed at least eight times at the 2-week time point. TCRdb redid the processing of the public reads, applying fastp at Q25 and MiXCR, and retained in-frame beta chains. Rows with one shared CDR3 protein collapse into an entry with the most common genes and DNA. TCRdb assigned the V and J calls; the authors' analysis was not used. The sample table contains over 40,000 distinct CDR3 sequences; only one count was recorded for 3% to 3.5% of them. More than 6.5% of the sample is in the top ten clones.

What this sample's time point label stands for: patch test 2, 6 weeks after DPC sensitization. The intended sense of this specimen's treatment or condition label: therapeutic diphenylcyclopropenone sensitization with weekly scalp DPC. At every patch-test visit, the blood draw took place before the patch test was put on. Patients were eligible if aged 18 to 70, diagnosed with alopecia and judged suitable for DPC therapy, and pregnant patients were excluded. Total RNA was extracted from unfractionated whole blood collected in Tempus Blood RNA tubes. This clonotype was detected ten times or more. Its antigen is unknown. Base quality data are lacking; no much larger clone is found one base away. The germline V gene (reference sequence) provides CDR1 DFQATT and CDR2 SNEGSKA. V was cut back by 2 bases and J by 4 bases, leaving a gap of 14 bases between them. The CDR3 holds 15 amino acids from the cysteine to the phenylalanine. The sequence is cut down to CDR3 DNA, 45 bases in frame from base 1.

General study outcomes and caveats: Compared with pre-sensitization or healthy control sets, expanded TCRs formed significantly more large CDR3 similarity clusters, which is consistent with antigen-driven responses. Repeated subsampling changed both the strength of the expansion versus patch-test correlation and the threshold at which that correlation became significant. The number of TCRs above 1 in 1000 frequency did not change with DPC sensitization; there was no evidence of global repertoire structure alterations. Because all patients had alopecia, a presumed autoimmune disease, the immune response of the patients might differ from that of healthy individuals. Patch test score correlated positively with the number of PT1 expanded TCRs, reaching significance at thresholds 8, 16 and 32 but not at 4.

The TCR was taken from a middle-aged man with alopecia areata. Some clones in this sample may be carry-over from other donors' samples. The rearranged chain carries TRBV20-1 and TRBJ2-2; the D gene is possibly TRBD1, with 5 bases matching. The material was whole blood, obtained in connection with sensitization to the hapten diphenylcyclopropenone (DPC). Here the CDR3 is given as CSARQDTGGTGELFF. Read as DNA, the sequence is TGCAGTGCTAGACAGGACACGGGCGGCACCGGGGAGCTGTTTTTT.